A single T cell receptor (beta chain) is shown here with its context. Its antigen is still unknown. The data are from a study of beta chain features in type 1 diabetes. Findings and limits, study-wide: Within the patient group, naive, central memory and Treg TCRB repertoires appeared more similar to each other than within healthy donors. Fewer insertions but more deletions were seen at VDJ junctions in type 1 diabetes patients. Researchers cautioned that cDNA sequencing could over-represent cells with high TCR expression.

The germline gives CDR1 GTSNPN, CDR2 SVGIG (reference sequence). V was pared by 0 bases and J by 0 bases, with 7 bases between. The CDR3 contains 14 residues. TCRB transcripts that were expressed got sequenced, as all of the isolated RNA had been reverse transcribed. The protocol was immunoSEQ multiplex PCR, while the TCRdb copy is restricted to in-frame clones and leaves out a portion. Of approximately 470,000 clones listed, over 25% were seen once; the top ten hold 0.065%. Material for sequencing was naive CD4+ T cells from blood. The sequence came from a man aged 18 to 35 in good health. The chain carries TRBV30 and TRBJ2-3, with D hard to call. This CDR3 reads CAWSVALSTDTQYF. The DNA of the CDR3 is TGTGCCTGGAGTGTAGCGCTCAGCACAGATACGCAGTATTTT.